This TCR beta chain came from a study of human T cells and chemical hapten exposure. Overall study results and limits: Given that the donors had alopecia, their immune response may differ from that seen in healthy people. Significantly greater numbers of large CDR3 similarity clusters came from expanded TCRs than from controls.

This clonotype turned up a few times. What it binds is unknown. From the RACE reads, TCRdb called clonotypes with MiXCR, one entry per CDR3 protein. The data contain 65,000 to 90,000 distinct CDR3 sequences, 11% to 15% of them singletons. The V end was cut by 2 bases, the J end by 8 bases, with 18 bases between. This CDR3 is 16 amino acids long. Germline-derived CDR1 and CDR2 are MGHRA and YSYEKL. Time point here: pre-sensitization, week 0. Treatment given: therapeutic diphenylcyclopropenone sensitization with weekly scalp DPC. Donors, patients with alopecia ranging from 18 to 70 years old and judged suitable for DPC, provided samples.

The chain combines TRBV4-1 with TRBJ1-4, with D tentatively TRBD1 (5 bases). The material sequenced was whole blood, taken in connection with sensitization to the hapten diphenylcyclopropenone (DPC). The receptor was derived from a woman aged 50 to 60 with alopecia areata. Some clones in this sample may be carry-over from other donors' samples. This CDR3 reads CASSQSGGAGGEKLFF. The CDR3 nucleotides are TGCGCCAGCAGCCAATCAGGAGGGGCAGGTGGGGAAAAACTGTTTTTT.